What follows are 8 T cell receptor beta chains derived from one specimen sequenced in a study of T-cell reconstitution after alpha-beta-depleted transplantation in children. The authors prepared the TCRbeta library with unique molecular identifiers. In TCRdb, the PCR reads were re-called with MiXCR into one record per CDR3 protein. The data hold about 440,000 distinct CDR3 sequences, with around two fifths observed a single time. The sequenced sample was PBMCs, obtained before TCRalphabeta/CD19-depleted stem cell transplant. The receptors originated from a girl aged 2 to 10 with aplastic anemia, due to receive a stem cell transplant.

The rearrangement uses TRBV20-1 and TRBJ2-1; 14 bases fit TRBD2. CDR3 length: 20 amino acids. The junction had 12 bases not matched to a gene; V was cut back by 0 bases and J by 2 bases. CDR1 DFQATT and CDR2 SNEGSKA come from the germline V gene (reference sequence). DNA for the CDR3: TGCAGTGCTAGAGATACGGGACTAGCGGGAGAAACCAATGCCTACAATGAGCAGTTCTTC. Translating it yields CSARDTGLAGETNAYNEQFF.

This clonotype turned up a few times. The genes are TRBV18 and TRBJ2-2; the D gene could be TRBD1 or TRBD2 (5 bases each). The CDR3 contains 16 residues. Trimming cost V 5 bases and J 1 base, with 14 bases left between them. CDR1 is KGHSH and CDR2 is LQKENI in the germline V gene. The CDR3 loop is CASSTTGRRNTGELFF. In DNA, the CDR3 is TGTGCCAGCTCAACAACGGGACGGCGGAACACCGGGGAGCTGTTTTTT.

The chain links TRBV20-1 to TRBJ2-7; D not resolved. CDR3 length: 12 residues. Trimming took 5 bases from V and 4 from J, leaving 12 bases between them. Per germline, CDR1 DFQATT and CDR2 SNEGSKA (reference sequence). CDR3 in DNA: TGCAGTGCTTCGAAAAGGACGTACGAGCAGTACTTC. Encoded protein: CSASKRTYEQYF.

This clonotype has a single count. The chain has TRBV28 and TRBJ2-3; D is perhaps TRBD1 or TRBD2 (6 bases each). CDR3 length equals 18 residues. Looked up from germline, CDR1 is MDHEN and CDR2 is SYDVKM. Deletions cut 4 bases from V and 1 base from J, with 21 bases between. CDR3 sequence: CASSWRGYRESGTDTQYF. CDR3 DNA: TGTGCCAGCAGTTGGAGGGGGTACAGGGAATCGGGCACAGATACGCAGTATTTT.

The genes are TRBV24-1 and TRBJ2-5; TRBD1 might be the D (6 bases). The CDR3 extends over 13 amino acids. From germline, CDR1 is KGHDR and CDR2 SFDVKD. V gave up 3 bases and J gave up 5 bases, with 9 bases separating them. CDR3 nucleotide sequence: TGTGCCACCAGTGATGGGGGCTCGGAGACCCAGTACTTC. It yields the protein CATSDGGSETQYF.

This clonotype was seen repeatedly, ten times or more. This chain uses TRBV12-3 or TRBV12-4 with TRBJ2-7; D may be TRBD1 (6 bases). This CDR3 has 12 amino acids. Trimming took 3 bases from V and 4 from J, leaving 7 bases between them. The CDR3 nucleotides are TGTGCCAGCAGTTTTAGGGGGTACGAGCAGTACTTC. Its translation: CASSFRGYEQYF.

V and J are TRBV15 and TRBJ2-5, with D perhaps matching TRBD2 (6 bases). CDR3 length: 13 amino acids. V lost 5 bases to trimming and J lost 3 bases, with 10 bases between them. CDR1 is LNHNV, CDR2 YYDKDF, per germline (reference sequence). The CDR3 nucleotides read TGTGCCACCAGCCCCCGACTAGAAGAGACCCAGTACTTC. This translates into CATSPRLEETQYF. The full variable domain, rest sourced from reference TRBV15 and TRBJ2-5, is DAMVIQNPRYQVTQFGKPVTLSCSQTLNHNVMYWYQQKSSQAPKLLFHYYDKDFNNEADTPDNFQSRRPNTSFCFLDIRSPGLGDTAMYLCATSPRLEETQYFGPGTRLLVL.

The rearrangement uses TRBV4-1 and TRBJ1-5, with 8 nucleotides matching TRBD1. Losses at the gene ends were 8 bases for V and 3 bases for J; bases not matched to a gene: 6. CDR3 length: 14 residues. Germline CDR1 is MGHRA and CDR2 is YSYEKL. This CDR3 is CASADRDANQPQHF. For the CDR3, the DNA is TGCGCCAGCGCGGACAGGGACGCCAATCAGCCCCAGCATTTT.